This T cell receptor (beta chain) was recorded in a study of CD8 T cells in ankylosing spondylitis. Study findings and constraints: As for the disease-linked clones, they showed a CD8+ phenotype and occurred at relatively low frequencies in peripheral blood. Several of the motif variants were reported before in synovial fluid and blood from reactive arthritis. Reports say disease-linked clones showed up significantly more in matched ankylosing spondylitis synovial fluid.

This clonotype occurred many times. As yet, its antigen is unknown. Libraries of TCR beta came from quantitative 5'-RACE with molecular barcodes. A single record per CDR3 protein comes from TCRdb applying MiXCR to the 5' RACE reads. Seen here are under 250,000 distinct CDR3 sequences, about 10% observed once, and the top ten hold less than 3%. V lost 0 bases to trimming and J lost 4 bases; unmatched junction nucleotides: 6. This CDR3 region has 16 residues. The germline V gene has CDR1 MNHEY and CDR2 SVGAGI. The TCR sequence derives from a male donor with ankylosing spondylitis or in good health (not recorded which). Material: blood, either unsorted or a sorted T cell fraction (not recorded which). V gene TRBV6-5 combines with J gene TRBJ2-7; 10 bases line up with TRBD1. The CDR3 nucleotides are TGTGCCAGCAGTTACTCGAAACCGGACAGGGGGTACGAGCAGTACTTC. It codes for CASSYSKPDRGYEQYF.